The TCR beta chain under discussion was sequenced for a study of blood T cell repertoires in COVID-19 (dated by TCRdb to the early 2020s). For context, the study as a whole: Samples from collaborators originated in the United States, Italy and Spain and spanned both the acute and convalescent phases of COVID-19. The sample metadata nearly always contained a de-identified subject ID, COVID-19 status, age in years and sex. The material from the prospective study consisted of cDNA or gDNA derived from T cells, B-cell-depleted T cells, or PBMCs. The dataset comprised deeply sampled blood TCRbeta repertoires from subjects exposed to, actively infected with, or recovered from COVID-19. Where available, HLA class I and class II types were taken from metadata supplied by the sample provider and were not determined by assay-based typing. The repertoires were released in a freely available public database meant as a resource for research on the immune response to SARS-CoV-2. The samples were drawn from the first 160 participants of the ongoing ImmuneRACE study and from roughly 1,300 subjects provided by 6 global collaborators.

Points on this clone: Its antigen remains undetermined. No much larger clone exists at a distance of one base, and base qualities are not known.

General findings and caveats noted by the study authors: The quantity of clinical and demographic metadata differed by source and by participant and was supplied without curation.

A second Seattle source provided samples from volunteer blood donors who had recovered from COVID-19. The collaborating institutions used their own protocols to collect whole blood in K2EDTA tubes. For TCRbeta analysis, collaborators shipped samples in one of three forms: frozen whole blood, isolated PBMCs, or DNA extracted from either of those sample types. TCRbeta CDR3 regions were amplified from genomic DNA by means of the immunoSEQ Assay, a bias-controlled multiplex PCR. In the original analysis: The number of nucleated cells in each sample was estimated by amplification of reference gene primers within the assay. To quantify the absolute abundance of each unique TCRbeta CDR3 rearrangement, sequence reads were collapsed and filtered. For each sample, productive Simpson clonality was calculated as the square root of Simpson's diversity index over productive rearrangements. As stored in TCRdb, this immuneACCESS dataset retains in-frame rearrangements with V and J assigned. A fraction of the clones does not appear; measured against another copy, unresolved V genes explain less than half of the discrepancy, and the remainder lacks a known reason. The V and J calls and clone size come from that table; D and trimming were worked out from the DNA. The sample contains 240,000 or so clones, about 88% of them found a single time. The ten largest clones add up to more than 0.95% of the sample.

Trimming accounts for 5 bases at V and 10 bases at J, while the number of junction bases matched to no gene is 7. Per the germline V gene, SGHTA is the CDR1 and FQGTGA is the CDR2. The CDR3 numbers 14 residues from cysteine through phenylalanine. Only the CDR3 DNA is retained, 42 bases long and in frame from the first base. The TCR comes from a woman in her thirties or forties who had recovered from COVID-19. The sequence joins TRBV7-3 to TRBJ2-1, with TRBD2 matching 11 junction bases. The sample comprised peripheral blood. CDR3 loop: CASSPGTSGSEQFF. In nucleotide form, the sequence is TGTGCCAGCAGCCCCGGGACTAGCGGAAGCGAGCAGTTCTTC.